The 25 T cell receptor beta chains listed next were all sequenced from one sample in a study of technical replicates of blood from several donors listed by TCRdb under 2017. Preparation of the library involved the immunoSEQ multiplex PCR assay. Held by TCRdb, this immuneACCESS table contains in-frame sequences only and omits some clones. Under half of the omission traces to an unresolved V gene where checked; the cause of the rest is unknown. The sample includes about 97,000 clones, with over 85% observed a single time. The ten largest clonotypes hold about 0.3% of the sample. The sample comprised T cells isolated from PBMCs. The receptors were gathered from a human donor in good health.

This clone was seen just once. This sequence joins TRBV7-2 and TRBJ2-1, with TRBD2 matching over 7 bases. The CDR3 totals 16 residues. Per germline, CDR1 SGHTA and CDR2 FQGNSA. J was trimmed by 0 bases and V by 2 bases; bases with no gene match: 4. CDR3 loop: CASSLRGGSSYNEQFF. The CDR3 DNA is TGTGCCAGCAGCTTAAGGGGCGGGAGCTCCTACAATGAGCAGTTCTTC.

This chain connects TRBV6-5 to TRBJ1-4; 7 bases are a match to TRBD1. Germline V gene lookup returns CDR1 MNHEY and CDR2 SVGAGI. The CDR3 covers 15 residues. J gave up 7 bases and V 2 bases, and 7 bases lay outside the gene matches. For the CDR3, the DNA is TGTGCCAGCAGTTACGGACAGGCAACGGTTGAAAAACTGTTTTTT. Encoded protein: CASSYGQATVEKLFF.

The chain recombines TRBV18 with TRBJ2-2; 8 bases align to TRBD1. This CDR3 comprises 15 residues. The V gene's germline CDR1 is KGHSH and CDR2 LQKENI. V lost 3 bases, J lost 7 bases, and 7 bases stayed unmatched. The CDR3 sequence is CASSPKPTGDGELFF. In DNA form, the CDR3 reads TGTGCCAGCTCACCTAAGCCGACAGGGGACGGGGAGCTGTTTTTT.

A word on this clone: Germline is not matched at one junction end, which may reflect a read error. The V and J genes are TRBV9 and TRBJ2-7; maybe TRBD1 (5 bases). Germline lookup yields CDR1 SGDLS and CDR2 YYNGEE. CDR3 size: 13 residues. CDR3 amino acids: CASGVDRDYEQYF. As DNA, the CDR3 is TGTGCCAGCGGCGTAGACAGAGACTACGAGCAGTACTTC.

This sequence joins TRBV7-9 and TRBJ2-7; tentative D call: TRBD1 (6 bases). V was trimmed by 3 bases and J by 5 bases, leaving 17 bases between them. The CDR3 runs to 15 residues. Germline V gene data show CDR1 as SEHNR and CDR2 as FQNEAQ (reference sequence). The CDR3 spells CASSFAGTINNEQYF. The CDR3 DNA sequence: TGTGCCAGCAGCTTTGCCGGGACAATAAATAACGAGCAGTACTTC.

V is TRBV5-6 and J is TRBJ2-3, with D possibly TRBD2 on 5 matching bases. Germline assignment: CDR1 SGHDT and CDR2 YYEEEE. The ends were cut back, 6 bases at V and 0 bases at J, with 17 bases in the middle. The CDR3 contains 16 residues. The CDR3 sequence: CASTPEPGGSTDTQYF. The CDR3 bases are TGTGCCAGCACCCCCGAACCGGGCGGGAGCACAGATACGCAGTATTTT.

The gene calls are TRBV5-1 and TRBJ2-7; D might be TRBD1 (6 bases). CDR1 and CDR2 (germline): SGHRS, YFSETQ. The V and J ends lost 2 bases and 0 bases respectively, with 12 bases between them. There are 15 residues in the CDR3. The DNA of the CDR3 is TGCGCCAGCAGCTTAAACAGGGCTCCCTCCTACGAGCAGTACTTC. This encodes CASSLNRAPSYEQYF.

The J gene is TRBJ1-2, the V gene TRBV28; D may be TRBD1 (6 bases). The V end lost 5 bases, the J end lost 3 bases, and 16 bases lay between the germline ends. The CDR3 length is 15 residues. From germline, CDR1 is MDHEN and CDR2 SYDVKM. The CDR3 DNA follows: TGTGCCAGCAGTCCTATGGACAGCACCTACTATGGCTACACCTTC. Encoded protein: CASSPMDSTYYGYTF.

This chain uses TRBV27 with TRBJ1-1; maybe TRBD1 (5 bases). The CDR3 length is 15 residues. Germline V gives CDR1 MNHEY, CDR2 SMNVEV (reference sequence). The V end was cut by 5 bases, the J end by 0 bases, with 13 bases between. The CDR3 here is CASSPRPTVNTEAFF. The CDR3 DNA is TGTGCCAGCAGTCCGCGCCCGACAGTGAACACTGAAGCTTTCTTT.

This clone was observed once. J is TRBJ2-7 and V is TRBV19; the D gene is possibly TRBD2 (6 bases). Germline CDR1 and CDR2: LNHDA and SQIVND (reference sequence). The length of the CDR3 is 14 residues. Trimming removed 6 bases from V and 3 bases from J, with 15 bases in between. The CDR3 protein is CASRLGGSSYEQYF. CDR3 coding DNA: TGTGCCAGTAGGCTTGGAGGGTCGAGCTACGAGCAGTACTTC.

This chain joins TRBV2 and TRBJ2-5; 7 bases agree with TRBD2. This CDR3 is 15 amino acids long. The ends lost 4 bases at V and 2 bases at J; junction bases unmatched: 7. Germline V gene lookup returns CDR1 SNHLY and CDR2 FYNNEI. The DNA of the CDR3 is TGTGCCAGCAGTGCTAGCGGATATGATCAAGAGACCCAGTACTTC. Translation: CASSASGYDQETQYF.

This chain uses TRBV9 with TRBJ1-5; 8 bases map to TRBD1. This CDR3 spans 15 amino acids. The germline gives CDR1 SGDLS, CDR2 YYNGEE. With 4 bases clipped from V and 4 bases from J, the junction kept 7 bases outside the gene matches. The CDR3 sequence is CASSPSGGTNQPQHF. In DNA, the CDR3 is TGTGCCAGCAGCCCGTCAGGGGGCACTAATCAGCCCCAGCATTTT.

DNA of the CDR3: TGTGCCAGCAGTGCCACTTTTAGGACAGGGCGGAATTCACCCCTCCACTTT. Translated: CASSATFRTGRNSPLHF. V and J are TRBV6-1 and TRBJ1-6, with 8 bases identical to TRBD1. Germline CDR1 is MNHNS and CDR2 is SASEGT. After removal of 4 bases from V and 7 bases from J, the junction contained 12 bases not matched to a gene. This CDR3 has 17 residues.

The V and J genes are TRBV27 and TRBJ1-2; 9 positions agree with TRBD1. The CDR3 extends over 13 amino acids. Unmatched junction bases numbered 8, after V lost 4 bases and J lost 11 bases. Germline lookup yields CDR1 MNHEY and CDR2 SMNVEV (reference sequence). DNA for the CDR3: TGTGCCAGCAGTTGGGGGACAGGGTTTTCGTACACCTTC. It encodes CASSWGTGFSYTF.

The CDR3 DNA reads TGTGCCAGCAGAGACAGGGGACCAACTAATGAAAAACTGTTTTTT. Its translation: CASRDRGPTNEKLFF. The gene calls are TRBV6-1 and TRBJ1-4; 8 bases match TRBD1. The J segment lost 0 bases and the V segment lost 6 bases, leaving 3 bases of the junction unmatched. The CDR3 totals 15 residues. From germline, CDR1 is MNHNS and CDR2 SASEGT.

The gene calls are TRBV5-6 and TRBJ1-2, with D perhaps matching TRBD1 (6 bases). This CDR3 contains 15 residues. Germline loops: CDR1 SGHDT, CDR2 YYEEEE. Trimming stripped 1 base from V and 4 bases from J, with 14 bases between. CDR3 in DNA: TGTGCCAGCAGCTTGCAGACAGGAGAACTCTATGGCTACACCTTC. Its translation: CASSLQTGELYGYTF.

The genes are TRBV4-1 and TRBJ2-1; D may be TRBD2 (5 bases). Germline-derived CDR1 and CDR2 are MGHRA and YSYEKL. CDR3 length: 14 residues. Trimming cost V 1 base and J 8 bases, with 12 bases left between them. The DNA of the CDR3 is TGCGCCAGCAGCCAAGGGCCGCAGAGGGATGAGCAGTTCTTC. This sequence encodes CASSQGPQRDEQFF.

CDR3 sequence (DNA): TGTGCCAGCAGCCTTAGCGGGAGTCGGGCAGATACGCAGTATTTT. Translation: CASSLSGSRADTQYF. The chain recombines TRBV9 with TRBJ2-3, with 9 bases that match TRBD2. With V trimmed by 4 bases and J by 4 bases, 7 bases remained unmatched. Germline lookup yields CDR1 SGDLS and CDR2 YYNGEE. This CDR3 is built from 15 residues.

This CDR3 reads CASSVDGLVTDTQYF. The CDR3 nucleotides read TGTGCCAGCAGCGTAGACGGACTTGTCACAGATACGCAGTATTTT. The gene calls are TRBV9 and TRBJ2-3; weak D call: TRBD2 (5 bases). The CDR3 has 15 amino acids. Trimming left V 0 bases short and J 2 bases short, with 10 bases between. Germline CDR1 is SGDLS and CDR2 is YYNGEE.

This chain uses TRBV11-2 with TRBJ2-1, with a tentative D call TRBD1 (5 bases). The length of the CDR3 is 16 residues. Trimming removed 4 bases at V and 5 bases at J, with 18 bases between. Germline CDR1 reads SGHAT; CDR2 reads FQNNGV. CDR3 nucleotides: TGTGCCAGCAGCTCGCGAAATCCAGGGTCCAACAATGAGCAGTTCTTC. Translation gives CASSSRNPGSNNEQFF. Combining the CDR3 with reference TRBV11-2 and TRBJ2-1 gives the whole variable domain EAGVAQSPRYKIIEKRQSVAFWCNPISGHATLYWYQQILGQGPKLLIQFQNNGVVDDSQLPKDRFSAERLKGVDSTLKIQPAKLEDSAVYLCASSSRNPGSNNEQFFGPGTRLTVL.

The chain recombines TRBV19 with TRBJ1-1, with 8 nucleotides matching TRBD1. The germline CDR1 and CDR2 sequences are LNHDA and SQIVND (reference sequence). CDR3 length equals 16 residues. Germline trimming cut 4 bases from V and 4 bases from J; bases unmatched to any gene: 11. Here the CDR3 DNA reads TGTGCCAGTAGTACCCGGGACAGGAATTTAGGCACTGAAGCTTTCTTT. This gives the protein CASSTRDRNLGTEAFF. Together with reference TRBV19 and TRBJ1-1, the CDR3 gives the full variable domain: DGGITQSPKYLFRKEGQNVTLSCEQNLNHDAMYWYRQDPGQGLRLIYYSQIVNDFQKGDIAEGYSVSREKKESFPLTVTSAQKNPTAFYLCASSTRDRNLGTEAFFGQGTRLTVV.

This clone was seen only once. The chain is built from TRBV2 and TRBJ1-2; a weak D match, TRBD1 (5 bases). CDR1 is SNHLY, CDR2 FYNNEI, per germline. V was trimmed by 8 bases and J by 7 bases, leaving 11 bases between them. The CDR3 length is 11 residues. CDR3 sequence (DNA): TGTGCCAGCCCGGGGGATGGTGGCTACACCTTC. This translates into CASPGDGGYTF.

The chain couples TRBV7-2 to TRBJ1-2, with 8 bases that match TRBD1. This CDR3 comprises 15 residues. Per the germline V gene, CDR1 is SGHTA and CDR2 is FQGNSA. V lost 5 bases, J lost 4 bases, and 9 bases stayed unmatched. The CDR3 here is CASSPGGSASYGYTF. CDR3 bases: TGTGCCAGCAGCCCAGGGGGCTCAGCTTCCTATGGCTACACCTTC. Based on the CDR3 plus reference TRBV7-2 and TRBJ1-2, the full variable domain is GAGVSQSPSNKVTEKGKDVELRCDPISGHTALYWYRQSLGQGLEFLIYFQGNSAPDKSGLPSDRFSAERTGGSVSTLTIQRTQQEDSAVYLCASSPGGSASYGYTFGSGTRLTVV.

The chain links TRBV29-1 to TRBJ1-2; D is undetermined. Germline lookup yields CDR1 SQVTM and CDR2 ANQGSEA. The CDR3 has 15 amino acids. V was shortened by 0 bases and J by 1 base, with 12 bases between the two germline ends. This CDR3 reads CSVEDQEEFNYGYTF. CDR3 bases: TGCAGCGTTGAAGATCAGGAGGAGTTTAACTATGGCTACACCTTC.

V gene TRBV27 combines with J gene TRBJ2-7; D is uncertain. Per the germline V gene, CDR1 is MNHEY and CDR2 is SMNVEV (reference sequence). The length of the CDR3 is 15 residues. V shed 3 bases and J shed 7 bases, with 19 bases lying between them. The CDR3 is CASSLNWNRLREQYF. The CDR3 nucleotides read TGTGCCAGCAGTTTGAACTGGAATCGTCTCAGGGAGCAGTACTTC.